This T cell receptor (beta chain) was retrieved from a study of T cells after yellow fever vaccination. Points from the study as a whole: The CD4 and CD8 compartments had a small share of their clonotypes in common. Re-detected after boosting: most primary clones, almost 98% of CD4 and about 85% of CD8. A weaker but faster secondary response was observed, peaking on day 5 versus 15.

The authors made TCR cDNA by 5'RACE template switching, adding a universal primer site and UMIs. One entry per CDR3 protein results from TCRdb running MiXCR on the 5' RACE reads. The sample comprises 450,000 to 600,000 distinct CDR3 sequences, less than 20% of which are singletons, and roughly 17% rests with the top ten. Details on this clonotype: Its target is unknown.

Trimming cost V 3 bases and J 4 bases; bases outside gene matches: 2. CDR3 length: 15 residues. CDR1 is ENHRY and CDR2 is SYGVKD in the germline V gene. Sequencing used PBMCs, obtained 5 to 6 days after the first yellow fever vaccination. The TCR was taken from a man younger than 35 who received the YFV17D yellow fever vaccine. The chain links TRBV10-3 to TRBJ2-3, with 12 bases that match TRBD1. The CDR3 DNA follows: TGTGCCATCAGTGACCGGGACAGGGGGCCAGATACGCAGTATTTT. Amino acid sequence: CAISDRDRGPDTQYF.